Listed below are T cell receptor beta chains from one sample, sequenced in a study of T cell responses to AZD1222 COVID-19 vaccine. TCRdb's copy holds only in-frame clones and misses some; the assay was immunoSEQ multiplex PCR. The sample has 150,000 to 200,000 clones; roughly 93% are singletons. The input for sequencing was peripheral blood, taken on day 0 of AZD1222 vaccination. The receptor set was obtained from an adult in good health. Both conserved end residues are part of each CDR3. A D gene is named only where the DNA matches it firmly. A row's size may be missing; if present it is once, few, many or a size class.

>-|TRBJ1-5|-|TRBV10-3
CAISESNQDSNQPQHF
TGTGCCATCAGTGAGTCGAACCAGGACAGCAATCAGCCCCAGCATTTT
>-|TRBJ1-1|-|TRBV7-2
CASSYSPTPNTEAFF
TGTGCCAGCAGCTACTCTCCGACTCCGAACACTGAAGCTTTCTTT
>-|TRBJ1-1|-|TRBV21-1
CASSAPGAPF
TGTGCCAGCAGCGCCCCGGGGGCCCCCTTT
>-|TRBJ1-2|-|TRBV7-8
CASSLEGGTIYGYTF
TGTGCCAGCAGCTTAGAAGGGGGGACCATCTATGGCTACACCTTC
>-|TRBJ2-3|TRBD2|TRBV5-8
CASSRAGGPDTQYF
TGTGCCAGCAGTAGAGCGGGGGGTCCAGATACGCAGTATTTT
>-|TRBJ2-2|-|TRBV10-3
CATSDSSTGELFF
TGTGCCACGTCGGACAGCTCCACCGGGGAGCTGTTTTTT
>-|TRBJ2-1|TRBD1|TRBV5-1
CASSLNDRARFF
TGCGCCAGCAGCCTGAATGACAGGGCCCGGTTCTTC
>-|TRBJ1-1|-|TRBV6-5
CASSYTARDSQAFF
TGTGCCAGCAGTTACACGGCTCGCGATTCTCAAGCTTTCTTT
>-|TRBJ1-2|-|TRBV6-6
CASSDYGYTF
TGTGCCAGCTCCGACTATGGCTACACCTTC
>-|TRBJ2-3|TRBD2|TRBV3-1/TRBV3-2
CASSQDGSLAGADTQYF
TGTGCCAGCAGCCAAGATGGTTCCCTAGCGGGGGCAGATACGCAGTATTTT
>-|TRBJ1-2|TRBD1|TRBV19
CASRKQGAGYGYTF
TGTGCCAGTAGGAAACAGGGGGCGGGCTATGGCTACACCTTC
>-|TRBJ1-5|-|TRBV6-5
CASTSTNNQPQHF
TGTGCCAGCACGTCAACTAACAATCAGCCCCAGCATTTT
>-|TRBJ2-1|-|TRBV19
CASREQGGNEQFF
TGTGCCAGTAGAGAACAGGGCGGCAATGAGCAGTTCTTC
>-|TRBJ2-1|TRBD2|TRBV7-2
CASSFLAGVFGEQFF
TGTGCCAGCAGCTTTCTAGCGGGGGTATTCGGTGAGCAGTTCTTC
>-|TRBJ1-2|-|TRBV7-9
CASSLSGPSSGYTF
TGTGCCAGCAGCTTAAGCGGACCCTCAAGTGGCTACACCTTC
>once|TRBJ1-5|TRBD1|TRBV5-6
CATGDRVRNQPQHF
TGTGCCACCGGCGACAGGGTTCGCAATCAGCCCCAGCATTTT
>-|TRBJ2-7|TRBD1|TRBV7-3
CASSSDGTGYYEQYF
TGTGCCAGCAGCTCTGACGGGACAGGGTACTACGAGCAGTACTTC
>-|TRBJ1-5|-|TRBV5-1
CASSLAAGGFSNQPQHF
TGCGCCAGCAGCTTGGCGGCGGGGGGTTTTAGCAATCAGCCCCAGCATTTT
>once|TRBJ1-5|-|TRBV2
CASRRNSNQPQHF
TGTGCCAGCAGGCGTAATAGCAATCAGCCCCAGCATTTT
>-|TRBJ1-1|-|TRBV19
CASSQQGPLNTEAFF
TGTGCCAGTAGCCAACAGGGACCCTTGAACACTGAAGCTTTCTTT
>-|TRBJ1-6|TRBD1|TRBV19
CASQGQGATYNSPLHF
TGTGCCAGTCAGGGACAGGGGGCAACTTATAATTCACCCCTCCACTTT
>-|TRBJ1-3|-|TRBV5-5
CASSLAGIGNTIYF
TGTGCCAGCAGCTTGGCAGGGATCGGAAACACCATATATTTT
>-|TRBJ1-1|-|TRBV18
CASSPKTGWAGNTEAFF
TGTGCCAGCTCACCCAAAACAGGGTGGGCGGGAAACACTGAAGCTTTCTTT
>-|TRBJ1-2|TRBD1|TRBV14
CASSQRQGAIYGYTF
TGTGCCAGCAGCCAGCGACAGGGGGCTATCTATGGCTACACCTTC
>-|TRBJ1-1|-|TRBV5-1
CASSLDMNTEAFF
TGCGCCAGCAGCTTGGACATGAACACTGAAGCTTTCTTT
>-|TRBJ2-5|TRBD2|TRBV5-1
CASSSTSGEGTQYF
TGCGCCAGCAGCTCTACTAGCGGGGAGGGCACCCAGTACTTC
>-|TRBJ1-3|-|TRBV18
CASRLWGRLGNTIYF
TGTGCCAGCCGCCTTTGGGGCAGGCTGGGAAACACCATATATTTT
>-|TRBJ1-1|-|TRBV30
CAWTDGGRNTEAFF
TGTGCCTGGACGGACGGGGGGCGGAACACTGAAGCTTTCTTT
>-|TRBJ1-2|TRBD1|TRBV18
CASSPGTDGYTF
TGTGCCAGCTCACCAGGGACAGATGGCTACACCTTC
>-|TRBJ2-1|TRBD1|TRBV30
CAWSVMRTGGDEQFF
TGTGCCTGGAGTGTAATGAGGACAGGGGGCGACGAGCAGTTCTTC
>-|TRBJ1-1|-|TRBV6-5
CASSLNLQGTEAFF
TGTGCCAGCAGCCTAAATCTCCAGGGTACTGAAGCTTTCTTT
>-|TRBJ2-1|TRBD1|TRBV12-3/TRBV12-4
CASRPDRAEQFF
TGTGCCAGCAGACCCGACAGGGCAGAGCAGTTCTTC
>-|TRBJ2-7|-|TRBV2
CASSASGSEQYF
TGTGCCAGCAGTGCTAGTGGCAGCGAGCAGTACTTC
>-|TRBJ1-5|TRBD1|TRBV5-6
CASSSGTGLDQPQHF
TGTGCCAGCAGCTCCGGGACAGGGTTGGATCAGCCCCAGCATTTT
>-|TRBJ1-1|-|TRBV4-1
CASSQEQPTEAFF
TGCGCCAGCAGCCAAGAACAGCCGACTGAAGCTTTCTTT
>-|TRBJ1-2|-|TRBV7-2
CASRIQGSGGYTF
TGTGCCAGCAGGATACAGGGTTCTGGAGGCTACACCTTC
>-|TRBJ1-6|TRBD1|TRBV27
CASSLKDRGGSPLHF
TGTGCCAGCAGTTTAAAGGACAGGGGGGGTTCACCCCTCCACTTT
>-|TRBJ1-4|TRBD1|TRBV27
CASSPKQGRDKLFF
TGTGCCAGCAGTCCGAAACAGGGGCGGGATAAACTGTTTTTT
>-|TRBJ1-4|TRBD1|TRBV2
CASGARQGAEKLFF
TGTGCCAGCGGGGCTAGACAGGGGGCTGAAAAACTGTTTTTT
>-|TRBJ1-1|-|TRBV5-4
CASSFVLNTEAFF
TGTGCCAGCAGCTTTGTTTTGAACACTGAAGCTTTCTTT
>-|TRBJ1-6|-|TRBV19
CASSISSPRAGNSPLHF
TGTGCCAGTAGTATCTCCTCCCCCAGGGCCGGTAATTCACCCCTCCACTTT
>-|TRBJ2-7|-|TRBV18
CASSPPVASASYEQYF
TGTGCCAGCTCACCACCGGTTGCTAGCGCCTCCTACGAGCAGTACTTC
>-|TRBJ1-3|-|TRBV10-3
CATWQAGTGNTIYF
TGTGCCACTTGGCAGGCGGGGACTGGAAACACCATATATTTT
>once|TRBJ1-5|TRBD1|TRBV10-1
CASSGGNNQPQHF
TGCGCCAGCTCAGGGGGCAACAATCAGCCCCAGCATTTT
>-|TRBJ2-5|-|TRBV4-1
CASSLIPGSNQETQYF
TGCGCCAGCAGCCTAATACCGGGGTCTAACCAAGAGACCCAGTACTTC
>-|TRBJ2-1|TRBD1|TRBV5-1
CASSFLTGNLNEQFF
TGCGCCAGCAGCTTCTTGACAGGGAACCTAAATGAGCAGTTCTTC
>once|TRBJ2-1|TRBD2|TRBV11-2
CASSGASGGAQDNEQFF
TGTGCCAGCAGCGGGGCTAGCGGGGGGGCTCAGGACAATGAGCAGTTCTTC
>-|TRBJ1-1|TRBD1|TRBV23-1
CASSPRGGTGSTPAEAFF
TGCGCCAGCAGCCCCCGGGGCGGGACAGGGTCAACTCCGGCTGAAGCTTTCTTT
>-|TRBJ1-2|-|TRBV29-1
CSVESLELYGYTF
TGCAGCGTTGAATCCCTAGAGCTCTATGGCTACACCTTC
>once|TRBJ2-1|-|TRBV18
CASSPGRARMTSSYNEQFF
TGTGCCAGCTCACCCGGACGAGCCCGAATGACTAGCTCCTACAATGAGCAGTTCTTC
>-|TRBJ2-1|-|TRBV6-5
CASNRLGGNEQFF
TGTGCCAGCAACAGACTTGGGGGGAATGAGCAGTTCTTC
>-|TRBJ1-3|-|TRBV20-1
CSASHGVGNTIYF
TGCAGTGCTAGTCATGGCGTGGGAAACACCATATATTTT
>-|TRBJ2-7|-|TRBV5-6
CASSSTGIYEQYF
TGTGCCAGCAGCTCAACAGGTATATACGAGCAGTACTTC
>-|TRBJ1-3|TRBD1|TRBV7-9
CASSFIQGAVDTIYF
TGTGCCAGCAGCTTTATACAGGGGGCTGTGGACACCATATATTTT
>-|TRBJ1-4|-|TRBV6-5
CASKTGSEKLFF
TGTGCCAGCAAAACAGGGAGTGAAAAACTGTTTTTT
>-|TRBJ2-7|TRBD2|TRBV19
CASSLAGGQDEQYF
TGTGCCAGTAGTTTAGCGGGGGGGCAGGATGAGCAGTACTTC
>-|TRBJ1-4|-|TRBV7-9
CASSLSSAEKLFF
TGTGCCAGCAGCTTAAGTAGCGCTGAAAAACTGTTTTTT
>-|TRBJ1-6|TRBD1|TRBV11-2
CASSPGQGAPLHF
TGTGCCAGCAGCCCAGGACAGGGCGCACCCCTCCACTTT